This TCR beta chain was sequenced in a study of cytomegalovirus exposure and HLA in healthy donors. Amplification used 60 Vbeta primers and 13 Jbeta primers. Assay: immunoSEQ multiplex PCR; the TCRdb copy retains only in-frame clones and omits some. Among about 110,000 clones listed, around 80% were seen once. Study results and caveats: In vitro, a few CMV-associated chains proved specific for CMV antigens. Per a prior analysis, the majority of TCR beta V segments were productive roughly 87% or roughly 30% of the time.

Comment on this clone: Its antigen is not identified.

Germline V gene data show CDR1 as MRHNA and CDR2 as SNTAGT. After removal of 4 bases from V and 6 bases from J, the junction contained 5 bases not matched to a gene. This CDR3 has 14 residues. The sequencing input was PBMCs. The sequence derives from a man aged 25-45 years in good health and CMV-seropositive. The rearrangement links TRBV6-4 to TRBJ2-1, with 8 bases that match TRBD2. CDR3 protein: CASSAGTSGNEQFF. CDR3 bases: TGTGCCAGCAGTGCCGGGACTAGTGGCAATGAGCAGTTCTTC.